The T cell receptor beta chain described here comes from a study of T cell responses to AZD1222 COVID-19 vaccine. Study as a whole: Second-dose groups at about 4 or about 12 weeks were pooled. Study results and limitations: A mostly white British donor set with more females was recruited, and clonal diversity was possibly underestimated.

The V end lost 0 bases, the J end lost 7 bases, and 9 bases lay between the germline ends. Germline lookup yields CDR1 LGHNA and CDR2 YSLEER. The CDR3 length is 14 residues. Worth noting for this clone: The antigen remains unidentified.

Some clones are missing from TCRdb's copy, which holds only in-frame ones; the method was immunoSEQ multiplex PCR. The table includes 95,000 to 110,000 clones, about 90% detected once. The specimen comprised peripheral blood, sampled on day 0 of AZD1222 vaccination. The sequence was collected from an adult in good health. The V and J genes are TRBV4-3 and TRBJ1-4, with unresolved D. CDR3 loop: CASSQEPDGEKLFF. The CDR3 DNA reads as TGCGCCAGCAGCCAAGAACCGGACGGTGAAAAACTGTTTTTT.